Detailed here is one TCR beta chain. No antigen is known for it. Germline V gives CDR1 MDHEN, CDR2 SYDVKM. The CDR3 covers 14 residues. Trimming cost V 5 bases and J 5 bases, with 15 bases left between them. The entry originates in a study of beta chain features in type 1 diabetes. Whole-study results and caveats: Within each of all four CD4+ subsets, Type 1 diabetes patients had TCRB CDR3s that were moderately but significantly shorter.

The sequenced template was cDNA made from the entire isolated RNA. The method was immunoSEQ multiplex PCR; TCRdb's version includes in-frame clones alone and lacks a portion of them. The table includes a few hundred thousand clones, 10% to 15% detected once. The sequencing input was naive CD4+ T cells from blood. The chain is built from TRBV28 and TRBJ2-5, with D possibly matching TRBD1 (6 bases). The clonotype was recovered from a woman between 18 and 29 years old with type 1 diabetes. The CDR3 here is CASSGDTLGETQYF. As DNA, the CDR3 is TGTGCCAGCAGTGGGGACACCCTGGGGGAGACCCAGTACTTC.